The clone carrying this TCR beta chain was found once. The antigen is unknown. This entry comes from a study of Ad26.COV2.S vaccination and SARS-CoV-2 variants. Regarding the study as a whole: Breadth and depth estimates from TCRs may understate total T cell responses.

The treatment is: approximately 18 received Ad26.COV2.S at low or high dose, single or two shots; about 5 received placebo; per-sample allocation not given. After the first vaccine or placebo injection, samples were drawn on day 63. An adult of 18-55 years in Boston served as donor. The shot given was an Ad26 vector that makes Wuhan-strain SARS-CoV-2 spike. CDR1 and CDR2 from the germline V gene are SQVTM and ANQGSEA. The CDR3 is 13 amino acids. The V and J ends lost 3 bases and 1 base respectively, with 7 bases between them. Repertoires were generated with immunoSEQ multiplex PCR, while TCRdb's copy carries only in-frame clones and drops some. The repertoire has under 300,000 clones, roughly 87% of them found once; the top ten carry roughly 3%.

The TCR was taken from a person between 18 and 65 years old who received the Ad26.COV2.S COVID-19 vaccine or a placebo. Sequenced material: peripheral blood, taken in a trial of Ad26.COV2.S vaccine versus placebo. The chain employs TRBV29-1 and TRBJ2-4; a possible D gene is TRBD2 (6 bases). DNA for the CDR3: TGCAGCGTTGAGGAGGGCGCCAAAAACATTCAGTACTTC. It encodes CSVEEGAKNIQYF.